This T cell receptor beta chain was captured by sequencing in a study of T cell responses to AZD1222 COVID-19 vaccine. The CDR3 is 16 amino acids. In germline, CDR1 is MDHEN, CDR2 SYDVKM. The V segment lost 3 bases and the J segment 2 bases; nucleotides outside the gene matches: 9. Libraries were prepared by immunoSEQ multiplex PCR; TCRdb keeps only in-frame clonotypes and omits some of them. The repertoire includes over 100,000 clones, over 75% of them detected once, and around 8.7% sits in the top ten. The V call is TRBV28, the J call TRBJ2-7, with 8 bases lining up with TRBD1. The TCR originated in an adult in good health. This material consisted of peripheral blood, taken on day 0 of AZD1222 vaccination. The CDR3 DNA reads TGTGCCAGCAGTTTTTTCGTAACAGGGGGTGCCTACGAGCAGTACTTC. It yields the protein CASSFFVTGGAYEQYF.